This passage covers 2 T cell receptor beta chains from one sample sequenced in a study of blood T cell repertoires in COVID-19. Method: immunoSEQ multiplex PCR; TCRdb's copy keeps in-frame clones and lacks some. This sample has some 260,000 clones; 88% occur once, and the top ten carry around 0.98%. Specimen: peripheral blood. These receptors all stem from a woman aged 40 to 50 who had recovered from COVID-19.

Only one count was recorded for this clone. This chain uses TRBV11-3 with TRBJ1-2; TRBD1 is a possible D gene (6 bases). With 4 bases removed from V and 6 bases from J, the gap between germline ends came to 18 bases. The CDR3 is 15 amino acids. Germline V gives CDR1 SGHNT, CDR2 YENEEA. For the CDR3, the DNA is TGTGCCAGCAGCTCTCCGACAGGTTACCGTAATGGCTACACCTTC. Protein: CASSSPTGYRNGYTF.

The chain has TRBV7-8 and TRBJ1-4, with unresolved D. Per germline, CDR1 SGHVS and CDR2 FQNEAQ. The CDR3 consists of 15 residues. V lost 6 bases, J lost 4 bases, and 15 bases lay in between. The CDR3 DNA sequence: TGTGCCAGCAGGCCGAACTGGAGCGATAATGAAAAACTGTTTTTT. Translated, it gives CASRPNWSDNEKLFF. The full variable domain, rest sourced from reference TRBV7-8 and TRBJ1-4, is GAGVSQSPRYKVAKRGQDVALRCDPISGHVSLFWYQQALGQGPEFLTYFQNEAQLDKSGLPSDRFFAERPEGSVSTLKIQRTQQEDSAVYLCASRPNWSDNEKLFFGSGTQLSVL.